A selection of T cell receptor beta chains follows, all from one sample in a study of post-analysis software for immune sequencing data. In TCRdb, the PCR reads were re-called with MiXCR into one record per CDR3 protein. Counted here are 150,000 to 200,000 distinct CDR3 sequences, around 36% occurring once; the ten biggest clones make up approximately 30%. This specimen was blood, taken after autologous hematopoietic stem cell transplantation. The receptors here all came from a girl aged 10-17 years with multiple sclerosis. Each CDR3 is given with its conserved first and last residue. A D gene is named only where the DNA matches it firmly. Clone size is not always given. Where it is, it says once, few, many or a class for expanded clones.

len,v_gene,d_gene,abundance,j_gene,CDR3aa,CDR3nt
14,TRBV5-6,-,-,TRBJ1-4,CASSFTATNEKLFF,TGTGCCAGCAGCTTTACTGCAACTAATGAAAAACTGTTTTTT
18,TRBV12-3/TRBV12-4,TRBD2,-,TRBJ2-1,CASTHPRTSGDSYNEQFF,TGTGCCAGCACCCATCCGAGGACTAGCGGGGACTCCTACAATGAGCAGTTCTTC
15,TRBV25-1,-,-,TRBJ2-4,CASSESGYGKNIQYF,TGTGCCAGCAGTGAATCTGGGTACGGCAAAAACATTCAGTACTTC
15,TRBV6-6,-,few,TRBJ2-7,CASALWAEDAYEQYF,TGTGCCAGCGCCCTTTGGGCAGAGGATGCCTACGAGCAGTACTTC
15,TRBV20-1,-,many,TRBJ1-5,CSARGGTMGNQPQHF,TGCAGTGCTAGAGGCGGCACCATGGGCAATCAGCCCCAGCATTTT
13,TRBV10-3,TRBD1,-,TRBJ1-1,CAISDSGDRQAFF,TGTGCCATCAGTGATAGCGGGGACAGGCAGGCTTTCTTT
15,TRBV27,-,few,TRBJ1-2,CASSLRAGLNYGYTF,TGTGCCAGCAGTTTAAGGGCAGGCCTTAACTATGGCTACACCTTC
12,TRBV3-1,-,-,TRBJ1-2,CASSQEYGGYTF,TGTGCCAGCAGCCAAGAGTACGGTGGCTACACCTTC
12,TRBV29-1,TRBD2,-,TRBJ2-1,CSVTSDSYEQFF,TGCAGCGTAACTAGCGACTCCTACGAGCAGTTCTTC
17,TRBV20-1,TRBD1,once,TRBJ2-1,CSARDPFGTGEYNEQFF,TGCAGTGCTAGGGACCCCTTCGGGACAGGAGAATACAATGAGCAGTTCTTC
14,TRBV5-6,-,-,TRBJ1-2,CASSQGPKNYGYTF,TGTGCCAGCAGCCAAGGACCGAAAAACTATGGCTACACCTTC
16,TRBV7-2,TRBD1,-,TRBJ1-2,CASSSGWDRVKGGYTF,TGTGCCAGCAGCTCAGGGTGGGACAGGGTCAAAGGGGGCTACACCTTC
15,TRBV11-2,-,few,TRBJ2-7,CASSLDRHGWNEQYF,TGTGCCAGCAGCTTAGATCGTCATGGGTGGAACGAGCAGTACTTC
15,TRBV7-9,-,-,TRBJ2-5,CASSFSETSQETQYF,TGTGCCAGCAGCTTCTCGGAAACATCCCAAGAGACCCAGTACTTC
15,TRBV5-5,-,-,TRBJ2-7,CASSLHEDQDYEQYF,TGTGCCAGCAGCTTACACGAGGACCAAGACTACGAGCAGTACTTC
13,TRBV28,-,few,TRBJ1-2,CASSFSRVYGYTF,TGTGCCAGCAGTTTCTCGCGGGTTTATGGCTACACCTTC